Each of the 29 T cell receptor beta chains below was sequenced from the same sample in a study of cytomegalovirus exposure and HLA in healthy donors. The primer mix had 60 Vbeta and 13 Jbeta primers. TCRdb's copy holds only in-frame clones and misses some; the assay was immunoSEQ multiplex PCR. The sample shows around 250,000 clones, 80% to 85% of them seen only once. Sequencing used PBMCs. All receptors derive from a woman aged 60-75 years in good health and CMV-seropositive.

The sample holds one count of this clone. The chain employs TRBV27 and TRBJ1-2, with no clear D. V gave up 6 bases and J gave up 5 bases, with 13 bases separating them. The V gene's germline CDR1 is MNHEY and CDR2 SMNVEV (reference sequence). The CDR3 length is 13 residues. The CDR3 DNA reads TGTGCCAGCAGGCGCGGTGAGTGGTATGGCTACACCTTC. Its translation is CASRRGEWYGYTF.

V usage is TRBV29-1 and J usage is TRBJ2-1; 7 nucleotides align to TRBD2. CDR3 length: 14 amino acids. Germline values: CDR1 SQVTM, CDR2 ANQGSEA. V was clipped by 7 bases and J by 5 bases; unmatched bases: 11. The CDR3 nucleotides are TGCAGCGCCGATGGGACTACCACAGACAATGAGCAGTTCTTC. Translated, it gives CSADGTTTDNEQFF.

This clone was seen a few times. V is TRBV6-4 and J is TRBJ2-1; 10 bases map to TRBD2. The germline V gene encodes CDR1 MRHNA and CDR2 SNTAGT. The CDR3 is made up of 16 amino acids. The trim removed 0 bases at V and 6 bases at J, leaving 5 bases unmatched. CDR3 nucleotides: TGTGCCAGCAGTGACTCGTGGCTAGCGGGAGCCAATGAGCAGTTCTTC. It specifies CASSDSWLAGANEQFF.

The chain joins TRBV7-9 to TRBJ2-3, with a possible D match to TRBD2 (7 bases). The ends were cut back, 8 bases at V and 2 bases at J, with 17 bases in the middle. There are 15 residues in the CDR3. The germline V gene has CDR1 SEHNR and CDR2 FQNEAQ (reference sequence). The chain's CDR3 is CASRYWGGTTDTQYF. The CDR3 nucleotides read TGTGCCAGCCGCTACTGGGGGGGCACCACAGATACGCAGTATTTT.

Details on this clone: The junction and the germline gene differ at one end; a read error may be behind it. This chain joins TRBV7-9 and TRBJ2-1; 9 bases fit TRBD2. CDR3 length equals 17 residues. Germline CDR1 SEHNR, CDR2 FQNEAQ (reference sequence). The CDR3 region is CSSSLSVSLAGFNEQFF. The CDR3 DNA is TGTTCCAGCAGCTTATCCGTTAGCCTAGCGGGATTCAATGAGCAGTTCTTC. The variable domain in full, completed from reference TRBV7-9 and TRBJ2-1, reads DTGVSQNPRHKITKRGQNVTFRCDPISEHNRLYWYRQTLGQGPEFLTYFQNEAQLEKSRLLSDRFSAERPKGSFSTLEIQRTEQGDSAMYLCSSSLSVSLAGFNEQFFGPGTRLTVL.

The chain couples TRBV5-1 to TRBJ1-5; no clear D. Trimming cost V 0 bases and J 5 bases, with 6 bases left between them. This CDR3 has 13 amino acids. Germline V CDR1 and CDR2: SGHRS, YFSETQ. As DNA, the CDR3 is TGCGCCAGCAGCTTGGAGAGGGATCAGCCCCAGCATTTT. This gives the protein CASSLERDQPQHF. The complete variable domain, with remaining parts taken from reference TRBV5-1 and TRBJ1-5, reads KAGVTQTPRYLIKTRGQQVTLSCSPISGHRSVSWYQQTPGQGLQFLFEYFSETQRNKGNFPGRFSGRQFSNSRSEMNVSTLELGDSALYLCASSLERDQPQHFGDGTRLSIL.

This clone was detected once. CDR3 in amino acids: CATRERGGYTF. DNA for the CDR3: TGTGCCACCAGGGAGCGAGGGGGCTACACCTTC. The V call is TRBV28, the J call TRBJ1-2, with D maybe TRBD1 (5 bases). Germline CDR1 MDHEN, CDR2 SYDVKM. V shed 10 bases and J shed 8 bases, with 14 bases lying between them. The CDR3 has 11 amino acids.

The chain couples TRBV5-1 to TRBJ2-3, with D hard to call. The germline gives CDR1 SGHRS, CDR2 YFSETQ. Trimming stripped 0 bases from V and 3 bases from J, with 8 bases between. CDR3 length: 14 residues. CDR3 sequence (DNA): TGCGCCAGCAGCTTGGTGATCGGGACAGATACGCAGTATTTT. Encoded protein: CASSLVIGTDTQYF.

The J gene is TRBJ2-3, the V gene TRBV29-1; 11 nucleotides agree with TRBD1. Losses at the gene ends were 3 bases for V and 8 bases for J; bases not matched to a gene: 4. CDR1 SQVTM and CDR2 ANQGSEA come from the germline V gene. The CDR3 has 13 amino acids. In DNA, the CDR3 is TGCAGCGTTGACGTGGACAGGGGGCGTACGCAGTATTTT. It encodes CSVDVDRGRTQYF.

This sequence joins TRBV28 and TRBJ2-5; 16 nucleotides line up with TRBD2. J lost 5 bases, V lost 1 base, and 7 bases had no gene match. Germline V lookup: CDR1 MDHEN, CDR2 SYDVKM. The CDR3 has 18 amino acids. Here the CDR3 reads CASSLSNWGLAGGETQYF. The CDR3 DNA is TGTGCCAGCAGTTTATCGAACTGGGGACTAGCGGGAGGGGAGACCCAGTACTTC.

The J gene is TRBJ2-1, the V gene TRBV7-9; D unclear. Germline loops: CDR1 SEHNR, CDR2 FQNEAQ (reference sequence). The CDR3 has 14 residues. V was shortened by 1 base and J by 4 bases, with 8 bases between the two germline ends. The CDR3 DNA reads TGTGCCAGCAGCTTAGTGATAGTTTACAATGAGCAGTTCTTC. Translated: CASSLVIVYNEQFF.

This chain connects TRBV5-1 to TRBJ2-2; 9 nucleotides agree with TRBD2. The CDR3 covers 17 residues. J was trimmed by 5 bases and V by 0 bases; bases with no gene match: 8. The germline gives CDR1 SGHRS, CDR2 YFSETQ. Here the CDR3 reads CASSLAGLAGLTGELFF. The CDR3 nucleotides are TGCGCCAGCAGCTTGGCCGGTCTAGCGGGACTAACCGGGGAGCTGTTTTTT.

V is TRBV23-1 and J is TRBJ1-1; 7 nucleotides agree with TRBD1. TRBV23-1 is recorded as an ORF, its role being uncertain. Trimming took 8 bases from V and 7 from J; bases not matched to a gene: 13. The CDR3 extends over 14 amino acids. CDR3 region: CASGGTVTIYEAFF. CDR3 sequence (DNA): TGCGCCAGCGGGGGGACAGTGACAATCTATGAAGCTTTCTTT.

The rearrangement uses TRBV18 and TRBJ1-2, with 7 bases that match TRBD1. After removal of 7 bases from V and 6 bases from J, the junction contained 17 bases not matched to a gene. The germline V gene encodes CDR1 KGHSH and CDR2 LQKENI. CDR3 length: 16 residues. In nucleotides, the CDR3 is TGTGCCAGCTTTCGGCTGCTCACTTTGCAGGGGGATGGCTACACCTTC. It codes for CASFRLLTLQGDGYTF.

V is TRBV27 and J is TRBJ1-2, with D tentatively TRBD1 (5 bases). This CDR3 comprises 14 residues. Germline CDR1 is MNHEY and CDR2 is SMNVEV (reference sequence). The germline V and J ends were trimmed by 2 bases and 4 bases, with 11 bases remaining between them. The CDR3 region has the DNA TGTGCCAGCAGTTTACTCCCCAGGGTCTATGGCTACACCTTC. The encoded protein is CASSLLPRVYGYTF.

The V gene is TRBV7-9, the J gene TRBJ2-1; TRBD2 might be the D (5 bases). Trimming pared 2 bases from V and 8 bases from J, leaving 10 bases between. Germline V CDR1 and CDR2: SEHNR, FQNEAQ (reference sequence). The CDR3 spans 13 residues. CDR3 nucleotide sequence: TGTGCCAGCAGCTTAAGAGGGTTAGATGAGCAGTTCTTC. This codes for CASSLRGLDEQFF.

A few counts support this clone. The chain couples TRBV2 to TRBJ2-4, with 12 bases that match TRBD1. This CDR3 has 15 amino acids. Per the germline V gene, CDR1 is SNHLY and CDR2 is FYNNEI. V lost 4 bases to trimming and J lost 8 bases; unmatched junction nucleotides: 6. CDR3 loop: CASSGRDRGLYIQYF. As DNA, the CDR3 is TGTGCCAGCAGTGGCCGGGACAGGGGGCTTTACATTCAGTACTTC. Looking up the rest from reference TRBV2 and TRBJ2-4 gives the full variable domain: EPEVTQTPSHQVTQMGQEVILRCVPISNHLYFYWYRQILGQKVEFLVSFYNNEISEKSEIFDDQFSVERPDGSNFTLKIRSTKLEDSAMYFCASSGRDRGLYIQYFGAGTRLSVL.

This clone was detected only once. This chain joins TRBV27 and TRBJ2-3; TRBD1 matches 7 bases. Losses at the gene ends were 5 bases for V and 3 bases for J; bases not matched to a gene: 8. CDR1 is MNHEY and CDR2 is SMNVEV in the germline V gene (reference sequence). The CDR3 spans 15 residues. CDR3 sequence: CASSTLRGQTDTQYF. The CDR3 bases are TGTGCCAGCAGTACCCTTAGGGGGCAGACAGATACGCAGTATTTT.

This sequence joins TRBV10-3 and TRBJ2-6, with D possibly being TRBD1 (6 bases). The V end lost 8 bases, the J end lost 11 bases, and 16 bases lay between the germline ends. In germline, CDR1 is ENHRY, CDR2 SYGVKD. The CDR3 has 13 residues. CDR3 residues: CAILQGHGDVLTF. In nucleotides, the CDR3 is TGTGCCATCCTTCAGGGACATGGGGACGTCCTGACTTTC.

The chain combines TRBV6-5 with TRBJ2-3; 8 bases are a match to TRBD1. Trimming cost V 10 bases and J 0 bases; bases outside gene matches: 3. The CDR3 covers 13 residues. Germline V gives CDR1 MNHEY, CDR2 SVGAGI. CDR3 loop: CAIWDRSTDTQYF. The CDR3 nucleotides read TGTGCCATCTGGGACAGGAGCACAGATACGCAGTATTTT.

The gene calls are TRBV5-1 and TRBJ2-1, with D possibly being TRBD2 (6 bases). Trimming shortened V by 4 bases and J by 1 base, and 12 bases separated the two germline ends. Germline V gives CDR1 SGHRS, CDR2 YFSETQ. The CDR3 spans 15 residues. CDR3 sequence: CASSVAEGSYNEQFF. In DNA, the CDR3 is TGCGCCAGCAGCGTAGCGGAGGGGTCCTACAATGAGCAGTTCTTC.

This chain uses TRBV2 with TRBJ2-3; 11 positions match TRBD2. The CDR3 extends over 19 amino acids. CDR1 is SNHLY, CDR2 FYNNEI, per germline. The ends lost 5 bases at V and 3 bases at J; junction bases unmatched: 16. The CDR3 region has the DNA TGTGCCAGCAGTCGCTCCGGACTAACTAGCGGGAGAGAGACAGATACGCAGTATTTT. It encodes CASSRSGLTSGRETDTQYF.

This clone came up once. The genes are TRBV27 and TRBJ1-5, with 7 bases fitting TRBD1. This CDR3 contains 14 residues. CDR1 and CDR2 from the germline V gene are MNHEY and SMNVEV (reference sequence). V gave up 1 base and J gave up 9 bases; unmatched junction bases: 6. CDR3 nucleotide sequence: TGTGCCAGCAGTTTATACAGGGGCCTGCCGCCCCAGCATTTT. As protein: CASSLYRGLPPQHF.

The rearrangement uses TRBV2 and TRBJ2-3, with D hard to call. CDR3 length: 12 amino acids. The germline CDR1 and CDR2 sequences are SNHLY and FYNNEI. V shed 0 bases and J shed 7 bases, with 5 bases lying between them. The CDR3 nucleotides are TGTGCCAGCAGTGAAGCGAGAAATACGCAGTATTTT. This translates into CASSEARNTQYF.

The V gene is TRBV15, the J gene TRBJ1-3, with 8 bases that match TRBD1. Germline trimming cut 3 bases from V and 4 bases from J; bases unmatched to any gene: 5. The CDR3 runs 15 residues. Per germline, CDR1 LNHNV and CDR2 YYDKDF (reference sequence). DNA for the CDR3: TGTGCCACCAGCAGTCAGACAGGGGTCGGAAACACCATATATTTT. Translation gives CATSSQTGVGNTIYF. The variable domain in full, completed from reference TRBV15 and TRBJ1-3, reads DAMVIQNPRYQVTQFGKPVTLSCSQTLNHNVMYWYQQKSSQAPKLLFHYYDKDFNNEADTPDNFQSRRPNTSFCFLDIRSPGLGDTAMYLCATSSQTGVGNTIYFGEGSWLTVV.

The chain combines TRBV11-1 with TRBJ2-1; 9 bases are shared with TRBD1. V lost 5 bases and J lost 7; bases outside the gene matches: 6. Germline loops: CDR1 SGHAT, CDR2 FQDESV (reference sequence). This CDR3 is 14 amino acids long. As DNA, the CDR3 is TGTGCCAGCAGCGCTTGGGACAGGGAAAATGAGCAGTTCTTC. It yields the protein CASSAWDRENEQFF.

This clone was recorded once. The chain joins TRBV2 to TRBJ2-2; D might be TRBD1 (6 bases). CDR1 and CDR2 from the germline V gene are SNHLY and FYNNEI. The CDR3 covers 15 residues. The V end lost 7 bases, the J end lost 4 bases, and 16 bases lay between the germline ends. The CDR3 sequence: CASTPSGTPTGELFF. CDR3 bases: TGTGCCAGCACCCCTTCCGGGACACCCACCGGGGAGCTGTTTTTT.

V gene TRBV21-1 combines with J gene TRBJ2-5; the table's D call TRBD2 went unverified against the DNA. TRBV21-1 is assigned pseudogene status. This CDR3 is 12 amino acids long. This CDR3 is CASSKGVQTQYF. Written as DNA, the CDR3 is TGTGCCAGCAGCAAAGGAGTCCAGACCCAGTACTTC.

The J gene is TRBJ2-7, the V gene TRBV6-1, with TRBD1 matching over 7 bases. Germline V lookup: CDR1 MNHNS, CDR2 SASEGT. CDR3 length equals 14 residues. V shed 4 bases and J 0 bases; nucleotides not matched to a gene: 3. CDR3 coding DNA: TGTGCCAGCAGTGCCGACAGGGTCTCCTACGAGCAGTACTTC. This sequence encodes CASSADRVSYEQYF.